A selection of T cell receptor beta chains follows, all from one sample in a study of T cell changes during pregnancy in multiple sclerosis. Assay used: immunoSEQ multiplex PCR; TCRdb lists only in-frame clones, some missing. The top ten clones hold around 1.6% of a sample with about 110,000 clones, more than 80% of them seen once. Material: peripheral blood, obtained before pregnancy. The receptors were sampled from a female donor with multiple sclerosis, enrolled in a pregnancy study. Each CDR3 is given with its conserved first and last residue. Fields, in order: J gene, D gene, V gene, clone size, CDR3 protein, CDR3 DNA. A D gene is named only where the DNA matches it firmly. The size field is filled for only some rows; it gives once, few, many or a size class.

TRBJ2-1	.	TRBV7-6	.	CASSAHFNEQFF	TGTGCCAGCAGCGCCCACTTTAATGAGCAGTTCTTC
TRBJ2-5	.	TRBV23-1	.	CASSQSYQGRETQYF	TGCGCCAGCAGTCAATCCTACCAGGGAAGGGAGACCCAGTACTTC
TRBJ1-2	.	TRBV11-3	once	CASSRQSNYGYTF	TGTGCCAGCAGCCGACAGTCAAACTATGGCTACACCTTC
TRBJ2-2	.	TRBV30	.	CAWSVTGPPPGELFF	TGTGCCTGGAGTGTTACAGGACCTCCCCCCGGGGAGCTGTTTTTT
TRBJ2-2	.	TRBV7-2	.	CASSWSTGNTGELFF	TGTGCCAGCAGCTGGTCCACAGGGAACACCGGGGAGCTGTTTTTT
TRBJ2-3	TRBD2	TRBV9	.	CASSVGPSGGSDTQYF	TGTGCCAGCAGCGTAGGTCCTAGCGGGGGCTCAGATACGCAGTATTTT
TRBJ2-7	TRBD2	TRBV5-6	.	CATSGGYEQYF	TGTGCTACGAGCGGGGGCTACGAGCAGTACTTC
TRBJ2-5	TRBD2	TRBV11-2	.	CASSSSGVAETQYF	TGTGCCAGCAGCTCTAGCGGGGTCGCGGAGACCCAGTACTTC
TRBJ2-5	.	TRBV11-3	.	CASSLEGGVTGAETQYF	TGTGCCAGCAGCTTAGAAGGTGGCGTGACAGGTGCCGAGACCCAGTACTTC
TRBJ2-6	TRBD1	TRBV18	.	CASSPTTVKTGAGANVLTF	TGTGCCAGCTCACCAACAACCGTAAAGACAGGGGCCGGGGCCAACGTCCTGACTTTC
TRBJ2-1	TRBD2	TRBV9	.	CASSVVPGGPAEQFF	TGTGCCAGCAGCGTAGTCCCGGGGGGGCCTGCTGAGCAGTTCTTC
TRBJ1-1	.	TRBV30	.	CAWSVRFRGVAAFF	TGTGCCTGGAGTGTACGGTTCCGGGGGGTAGCAGCTTTCTTT
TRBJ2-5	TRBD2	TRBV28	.	CASSPPGGRETQYF	TGTGCCAGCAGTCCTCCGGGAGGTCGGGAGACCCAGTACTTC
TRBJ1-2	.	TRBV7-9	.	CASSLVSGDTF	TGTGCCAGCAGCTTAGTATCCGGAGACACCTTC
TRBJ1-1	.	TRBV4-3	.	CASSQDPGVAEAFF	TGCGCCAGCAGCCAAGATCCGGGGGTCGCTGAAGCTTTCTTT
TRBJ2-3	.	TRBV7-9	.	CASSSKDTQYF	TGTGCCAGCAGCTCAAAAGATACGCAGTATTTT
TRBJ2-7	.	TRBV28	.	CASSLVPGSGEQYF	TGTGCCAGCAGTTTAGTCCCGGGGTCGGGCGAGCAGTACTTC
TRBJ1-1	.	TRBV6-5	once	CASSYSNGGEAFF	TGTGCCAGCAGTTACTCGAATGGGGGCGAAGCTTTCTTT
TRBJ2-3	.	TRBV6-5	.	CASKQGPTSTDTQYF	TGTGCCAGCAAACAGGGCCCTACTAGCACAGATACGCAGTATTTT
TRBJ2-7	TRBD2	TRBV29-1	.	CSVEVWAGGPREQYF	TGCAGCGTTGAAGTTTGGGCGGGAGGGCCGCGGGAGCAGTACTTC
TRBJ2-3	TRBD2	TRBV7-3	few	CASSLGWASGGADTQYF	TGTGCCAGCAGCTTAGGATGGGCTAGCGGGGGCGCAGATACGCAGTATTTT
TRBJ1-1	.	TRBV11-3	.	CASSPLPTANTEAFF	TGTGCCAGCAGCCCACTACCGACAGCGAACACTGAAGCTTTCTTT
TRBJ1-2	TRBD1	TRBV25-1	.	CASSDSNQGVWGYTF	TGTGCCAGCAGTGATAGCAATCAGGGGGTGTGGGGCTACACCTTC